A single sample gave rise to the 26 T cell receptor beta chains below, sequenced in a study of graft-versus-host responses after intestinal transplantation. The method was immunoSEQ multiplex PCR; TCRdb's version includes in-frame clones alone and lacks a portion of them. The sample gives 80,000 to 95,000 clones, just over 90% of which show up once; 2% is in the top ten. The antigens of these receptors remain unknown. This material consisted of unstimulated CD8+ T cells sorted from spleen or lymph node cells, taken before intestinal transplant. All receptors derive from a human donor who received an intestinal transplant.

The V call is TRBV19, the J call TRBJ2-1, with 7 bases that match TRBD2. The junction had 5 bases not matched to a gene; V was cut back by 3 bases and J by 6 bases. The CDR3 runs 14 residues. Germline V gives CDR1 LNHDA, CDR2 SQIVND (reference sequence). CDR3 sequence: CASSIELALNEQFF. DNA for the CDR3: TGTGCCAGTAGTATCGAACTAGCGCTCAATGAGCAGTTCTTC. Filled out from reference TRBV19 and TRBJ2-1, the complete variable domain reads DGGITQSPKYLFRKEGQNVTLSCEQNLNHDAMYWYRQDPGQGLRLIYYSQIVNDFQKGDIAEGYSVSREKKESFPLTVTSAQKNPTAFYLCASSIELALNEQFFGPGTRLTVL.

The CDR3 DNA reads as TGTGCCAGCAGCTTAGAACTAGCGGGGAGCACAGATACGCAGTATTTT. Residues: CASSLELAGSTDTQYF. V and J are TRBV11-2 and TRBJ2-3; 10 positions agree with TRBD2. Germline CDR1 is SGHAT and CDR2 is FQNNGV. The CDR3 spans 16 residues. V lost 0 bases and J lost 0; bases outside the gene matches: 0.

V and J are TRBV7-7 and TRBJ2-2; 9 nucleotides agree with TRBD2. The V segment lost 3 bases and the J segment 6 bases; nucleotides outside the gene matches: 5. Germline V CDR1 and CDR2: SSHAT, FNYEAQ (reference sequence). This CDR3 contains 15 residues. CDR3 residues: CASSLSSGAPGELFF. For the CDR3, the DNA is TGTGCCAGCAGCTTGTCTAGCGGGGCCCCCGGGGAGCTGTTTTTT.

The chain carries TRBV7-6 and TRBJ1-6, with 8 bases matching TRBD1. The V gene end was trimmed by 2 bases and the J gene end by 8 bases; junction bases not matched to a gene: 8. CDR1 and CDR2 (germline): SGHVS, FNYEAQ. The CDR3 length is 16 residues. The CDR3 reads CASSLQGADEDSPLHF. The CDR3 nucleotides read TGTGCCAGCAGCTTACAGGGGGCAGACGAGGATTCACCCCTCCACTTT.

This chain links TRBV5-1 with TRBJ1-2; D may be TRBD1 (6 bases). Germline CDR1 SGHRS, CDR2 YFSETQ. V was clipped by 4 bases and J by 1 base, with 17 bases between them. The CDR3 has 16 amino acids. CDR3 nucleotide sequence: TGCGCCAGCAGCCCAAACCAGGGGATCCGTAACTATGGCTACACCTTC. This encodes CASSPNQGIRNYGYTF.

The chain has TRBV7-8 and TRBJ2-6; 10 nucleotides line up with TRBD1. Germline V gives CDR1 SGHVS, CDR2 FQNEAQ. Trimming cost V 5 bases and J 0 bases; bases outside gene matches: 7. There are 18 residues in the CDR3. The CDR3 coding sequence is TGTGCCAGCAGCCCGGGGACAGGGGCGATCTCTGGGGCCAACGTCCTGACTTTC. It yields the protein CASSPGTGAISGANVLTF.

CDR3 residues: CASNPGGVGTEAFF. The DNA of the CDR3 is TGTGCCAGCAACCCAGGGGGCGTGGGCACTGAAGCTTTCTTT. The J gene is TRBJ1-1, the V gene TRBV6-5; the match to TRBD1 covers 8 bases. The length of the CDR3 is 14 residues. With V trimmed by 7 bases and J by 4 bases, 8 bases remained unmatched. The germline V gene has CDR1 MNHEY and CDR2 SVGAGI.

This chain links TRBV10-2 with TRBJ2-7, with D unresolved. Deletions cut 3 bases from V and 1 base from J, with 10 bases between. The CDR3 consists of 14 residues. Germline lookup yields CDR1 WSHSY and CDR2 SAAADI. This CDR3 is CASSEARFSYEQYF. The CDR3 region has the DNA TGCGCCAGCAGTGAAGCACGGTTTTCCTACGAGCAGTACTTC.

The chain uses TRBV30 and TRBJ2-2, with 8 bases that match TRBD1. Germline-derived CDR1 and CDR2 are GTSNPN and SVGIG (reference sequence). J was trimmed by 6 bases and V by 7 bases; bases with no gene match: 10. The CDR3 has 14 residues. CDR3 residues: CASTGASGSGELFF. For the CDR3, the DNA is TGTGCCTCGACAGGGGCCTCTGGGTCCGGGGAGCTGTTTTTT.

The chain recombines TRBV25-1 with TRBJ2-5, with D possibly TRBD1 on 6 matching bases. Trimming took off 2 bases at V and 3 bases at J, with 10 bases between the two ends. The CDR3 consists of 14 residues. The germline V gene has CDR1 MGHDK and CDR2 SYGVNS. The CDR3 DNA sequence: TGTGCCAGCAGTGAACCAGGGGAAGAAGAGACCCAGTACTTC. Protein product: CASSEPGEEETQYF.

The V call is TRBV10-1, the J call TRBJ2-7, with D perhaps matching TRBD1 (5 bases). V was pared by 2 bases and J by 5 bases, with 10 bases between. The CDR3 spans 13 residues. The germline gives CDR1 WNHNN, CDR2 SYGVQD (reference sequence). The DNA of the CDR3 is TGCGCCAGCAGTGAGGGCAGGGCCCACGAGCAGTACTTC. Amino acids: CASSEGRAHEQYF.

The CDR3 spells CASSLVGGLTNEKLFF. CDR3 nucleotides: TGTGCCAGCAGCTTAGTTGGAGGGCTCACTAATGAAAAACTGTTTTTT. The V gene is TRBV7-2, the J gene TRBJ1-4, with unresolved D. V lost 1 base and J 2 bases, leaving 11 bases between the germline ends. This CDR3 region has 16 residues. The germline V gene has CDR1 SGHTA and CDR2 FQGNSA.

J is TRBJ2-3 and V is TRBV5-6; D not resolved. The ends were cut back, 2 bases at V and 11 bases at J, with 9 bases in the middle. The CDR3 runs 11 residues. In germline, CDR1 is SGHDT, CDR2 YYEEEE. CDR3 region: CASSLTEKQYF. The CDR3 DNA is TGTGCCAGCAGCTTAACCGAGAAGCAGTATTTT.

The chain recombines TRBV11-2 with TRBJ2-7; D is perhaps TRBD2 (6 bases). This CDR3 contains 14 residues. CDR1 SGHAT and CDR2 FQNNGV come from the germline V gene. Deletions cut 5 bases from V and 4 bases from J, with 15 bases between. CDR3 coding DNA: TGTGCCAGCAGCGAGGGGATGGGGGGATACGAGCAGTACTTC. It specifies CASSEGMGGYEQYF.

The V gene is TRBV14, the J gene TRBJ2-2, with D uncertain. CDR1 and CDR2 from the germline V gene are SGHDN and FVKESK. V lost 4 bases and J 3 bases, leaving 12 bases between the germline ends. The CDR3 is made up of 15 amino acids. CDR3 protein: CASSPAGFYTGELFF. CDR3 nucleotide sequence: TGTGCCAGCAGCCCTGCAGGATTTTACACCGGGGAGCTGTTTTTT.

The V and J genes are TRBV11-3 and TRBJ1-2; 8 bases match TRBD1. Germline V CDR1 and CDR2: SGHNT, YENEEA. This CDR3 has 15 amino acids. With 5 bases clipped from V and 6 bases from J, the junction kept 11 bases outside the gene matches. CDR3 in DNA: TGTGCCAGCAGCGCCCGGACAGGGACTTTTGATGGCTACACCTTC. Protein product: CASSARTGTFDGYTF.

The genes are TRBV2 and TRBJ2-5, with 7 bases identical to TRBD2. The CDR3 totals 14 residues. CDR1 and CDR2 from the germline V gene are SNHLY and FYNNEI. V trimming: 5 bases; J trimming: 5 bases; junction bases outside the gene matches: 8. This chain's CDR3 is CASSPGRGVETQYF. The CDR3 coding sequence is TGTGCCAGCAGTCCGGGCCGGGGGGTGGAGACCCAGTACTTC.

The rearrangement links TRBV6-5 to TRBJ1-2, with D maybe TRBD1 (6 bases). The CDR3 spans 13 residues. Per the germline V gene, CDR1 is MNHEY and CDR2 is SVGAGI. Trimming pared 6 bases from V and 4 bases from J, leaving 12 bases between. In nucleotides, the CDR3 is TGTGCCAGCAGACAAGGACAGCCCTATGGCTACACCTTC. Amino acid sequence: CASRQGQPYGYTF.

This clone was picked up one time. The sample has other DNA sequences that encode this CDR3 too. This chain uses TRBV6-5 with TRBJ2-1; possibly TRBD1 for D (6 bases). CDR3 length: 13 residues. Trimming stripped 0 bases from V and 7 bases from J, with 7 bases between. The germline CDR1 and CDR2 sequences are MNHEY and SVGAGI. Written as DNA, the CDR3 is TGTGCCAGCAGTTACTCTAGGGGGAATGAGCAGTTCTTC. Protein: CASSYSRGNEQFF.

This sequence joins TRBV7-8 and TRBJ2-7, with TRBD1 matching 7 bases. The trim removed 5 bases at V and 2 bases at J, leaving 12 bases unmatched. The length of the CDR3 is 16 residues. Germline V gene lookup returns CDR1 SGHVS and CDR2 FQNEAQ. The CDR3 here is CASSLTSSQGAYEQYF. The CDR3 nucleotides read TGTGCCAGCAGCCTTACCTCCTCGCAGGGGGCCTACGAGCAGTACTTC. The full variable domain, its missing parts supplied by reference TRBV7-8 and TRBJ2-7, is GAGVSQSPRYKVAKRGQDVALRCDPISGHVSLFWYQQALGQGPEFLTYFQNEAQLDKSGLPSDRFFAERPEGSVSTLKIQRTQQEDSAVYLCASSLTSSQGAYEQYFGPGTRLTVT.

This clone was observed once. For the CDR3, the DNA is TGCAGCGTCCTCGGGGAGGGGTGGAACACTGAAGCTTTCTTT. Residues: CSVLGEGWNTEAFF. This chain uses TRBV29-1 with TRBJ1-1, with D tentatively TRBD1 (5 bases). CDR1 and CDR2 from the germline V gene are SQVTM and ANQGSEA. Trimming pared 6 bases from V and 1 base from J, leaving 15 bases between. CDR3 length equals 14 residues.

The chain combines TRBV10-3 with TRBJ2-7; 8 nucleotides align to TRBD2. Germline V gene data show CDR1 as ENHRY and CDR2 as SYGVKD. The CDR3 consists of 16 residues. The ends lost 0 bases at V and 6 bases at J; junction bases unmatched: 10. As DNA, the CDR3 is TGTGCCATCAGTGAGTCGACCGCGGGGGGATTCTCCGAGCAGTACTTC. It translates to CAISESTAGGFSEQYF.

This clone was counted a single time. J is TRBJ1-6 and V is TRBV7-6; 10 bases are shared with TRBD1. Trimming removed 1 base from V and 9 bases from J; junction bases left unmatched: 3. The CDR3 spans 15 residues. Germline CDR1 and CDR2: SGHVS and FNYEAQ. CDR3 in amino acids: CASSLERDRGSPLHF. The DNA for the CDR3 is TGTGCCAGCAGCTTAGAACGGGACAGGGGTTCACCCCTCCACTTT. Full variable domain (outside the CDR3, taken from reference TRBV7-6 and TRBJ1-6): GAGVSQSPRYKVTKRGQDVALRCDPISGHVSLYWYRQALGQGPEFLTYFNYEAQQDKSGLPNDRFSAERPEGSISTLTIQRTEQRDSAMYRCASSLERDRGSPLHFGNGTRLTVT.

The chain links TRBV4-3 to TRBJ1-4; D unclear. From germline, CDR1 is LGHNA and CDR2 YSLEER. The CDR3 length is 15 residues. Trimming shortened V by 0 bases and J by 8 bases, and 13 bases separated the two germline ends. CDR3: CASSQDRGGGEKLFF. DNA of the CDR3: TGCGCCAGCAGCCAAGATCGAGGCGGAGGGGAAAAACTGTTTTTT.

This chain uses TRBV2 with TRBJ1-5, with a tentative D call TRBD1 (6 bases). Trimming removed 1 base from V and 3 bases from J, with 13 bases in between. CDR3 size: 16 residues. Germline CDR1 SNHLY, CDR2 FYNNEI. The chain's CDR3 is CASSEVRQDPNQPQHF. CDR3 sequence (DNA): TGTGCCAGCAGTGAAGTGCGACAGGACCCCAATCAGCCCCAGCATTTT.

This clone was observed a few times. V and J are TRBV19 and TRBJ2-7; TRBD1 agrees at 7 bases. The V segment lost 5 bases and the J segment 3 bases; nucleotides outside the gene matches: 4. The CDR3 consists of 13 residues. CDR1 and CDR2 from the germline V gene are LNHDA and SQIVND (reference sequence). CDR3 coding DNA: TGTGCCAGTAGTTCGGCAGGGGGCTACGAGCAGTACTTC. It codes for CASSSAGGYEQYF.